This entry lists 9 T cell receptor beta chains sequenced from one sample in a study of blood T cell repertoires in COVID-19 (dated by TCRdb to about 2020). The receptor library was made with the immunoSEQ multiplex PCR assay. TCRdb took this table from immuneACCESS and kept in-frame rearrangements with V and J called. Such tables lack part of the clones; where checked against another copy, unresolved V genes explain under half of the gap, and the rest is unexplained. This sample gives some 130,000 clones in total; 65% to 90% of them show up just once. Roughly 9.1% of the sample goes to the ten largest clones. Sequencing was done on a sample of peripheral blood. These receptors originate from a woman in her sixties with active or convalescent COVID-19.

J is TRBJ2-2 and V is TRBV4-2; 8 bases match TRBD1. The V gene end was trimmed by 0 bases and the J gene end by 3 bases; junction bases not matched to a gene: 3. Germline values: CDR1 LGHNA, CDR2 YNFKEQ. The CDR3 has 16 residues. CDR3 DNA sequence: TGTGCCAGCAGCCAAGAGGCAGGGGGCTACACCGGGGAGCTGTTTTTT. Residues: CASSQEAGGYTGELFF.

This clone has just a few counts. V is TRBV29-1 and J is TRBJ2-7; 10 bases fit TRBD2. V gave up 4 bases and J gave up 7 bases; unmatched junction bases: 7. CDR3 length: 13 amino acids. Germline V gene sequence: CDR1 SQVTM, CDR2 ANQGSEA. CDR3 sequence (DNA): TGCAGCGTTGTGGTAGCGGGAGGCCGGGAGCAGTACTTC. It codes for CSVVVAGGREQYF.

This CDR3 reads CAWSKGKGGGMNTEAFF. The CDR3 DNA reads TGTGCCTGGAGTAAGGGGAAAGGCGGCGGCATGAACACTGAAGCTTTCTTT. This chain uses TRBV30 with TRBJ1-1; TRBD1 is a possible D gene (5 bases). The germline V gene encodes CDR1 GTSNPN and CDR2 SVGIG (reference sequence). The length of the CDR3 is 17 residues. V was cut by 2 bases and J by 0 bases, with 19 bases left in between.

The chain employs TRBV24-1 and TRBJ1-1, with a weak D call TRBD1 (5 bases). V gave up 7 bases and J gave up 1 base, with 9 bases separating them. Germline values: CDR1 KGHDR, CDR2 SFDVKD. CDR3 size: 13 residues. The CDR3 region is CATSRATNTEAFF. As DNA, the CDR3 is TGTGCCACCAGCAGGGCCACGAACACTGAAGCTTTCTTT.

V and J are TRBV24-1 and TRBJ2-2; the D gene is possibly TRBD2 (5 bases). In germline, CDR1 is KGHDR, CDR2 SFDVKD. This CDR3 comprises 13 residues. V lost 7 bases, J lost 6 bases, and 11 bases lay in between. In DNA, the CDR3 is TGTGCCACCAGAGGGAGAACTTCCGGGGAGCTGTTTTTT. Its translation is CATRGRTSGELFF.

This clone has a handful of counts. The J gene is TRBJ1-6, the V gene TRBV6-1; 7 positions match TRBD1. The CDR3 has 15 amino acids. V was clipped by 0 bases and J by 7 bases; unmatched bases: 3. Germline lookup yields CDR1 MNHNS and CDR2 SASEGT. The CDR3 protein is CASSEARQGNSPLHF. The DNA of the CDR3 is TGTGCCAGCAGTGAAGCAAGACAGGGAAATTCACCCCTCCACTTT.

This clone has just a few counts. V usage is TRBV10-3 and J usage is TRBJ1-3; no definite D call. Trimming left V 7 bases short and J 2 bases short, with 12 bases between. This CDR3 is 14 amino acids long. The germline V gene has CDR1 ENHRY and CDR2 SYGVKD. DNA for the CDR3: TGTGCCATCACCCCCGACGGGGCTGGAAACACCATATATTTT. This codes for CAITPDGAGNTIYF.

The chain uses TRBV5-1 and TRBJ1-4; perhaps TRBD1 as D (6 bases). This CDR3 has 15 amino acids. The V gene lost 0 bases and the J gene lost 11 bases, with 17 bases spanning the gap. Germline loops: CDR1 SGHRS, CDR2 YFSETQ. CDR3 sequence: CASSLEGRGMLKLFF. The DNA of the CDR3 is TGCGCCAGCAGCTTGGAAGGCAGGGGTATGTTGAAACTGTTTTTT.

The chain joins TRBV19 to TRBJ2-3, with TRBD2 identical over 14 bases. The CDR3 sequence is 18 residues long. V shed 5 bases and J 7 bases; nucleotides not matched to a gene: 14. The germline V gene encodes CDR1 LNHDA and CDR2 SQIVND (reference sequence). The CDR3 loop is CASSFLSGTSGSLNTQYF. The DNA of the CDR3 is TGTGCCAGTAGTTTTCTATCCGGGACTAGCGGGAGTCTAAATACGCAGTATTTT.